This T cell receptor beta chain was sequenced in a study of vaccination effects on CD4 cells after COVID-19. Trimming cost V 5 bases and J 4 bases, with 11 bases left between them. The CDR3 loop spans 13 amino acids. Germline CDR1 SNHLY, CDR2 FYNNEI. Concerning this clone itself: Antigen: not known.

Generated by immunoSEQ multiplex PCR, the TCRdb table keeps only in-frame clones and is missing some. Of approximately 70,000 clones in the sample, 65% to 85% were seen once. Study results and caveats: There was only 1 of 255 vaccine-induced clones in healthy vaccinees that cross-reacted with common cold coronaviruses. Small numbers of convalescent patients limited the study. It also lacked early post-infection timepoints.

Using viral peptide pools, the ViraFEST assay grew out antigen-specific CD4+ T cells prior to sequencing. Researchers isolated CD4+ T cells once approximately eleven days of culture had elapsed. All vaccine recipients tested negative for nucleocapsid antibodies and had never contracted SARS-CoV-2 infection. Peptides at about 10 ug/ml and IL-2 at 10 IU/ml were added to around 2 million PBMC per well. The material was CD4+ T cells from PBMCs cultured with HCoV-NL63 spike peptides, obtained before COVID-19 vaccination. This rearrangement joins TRBV2 to TRBJ2-5, with a possible D match to TRBD1 (6 bases). The source of this sequence is a human donor who received a COVID-19 vaccine. As DNA, the CDR3 is TGTGCCAGCAGTATAAACAGGGCAGAGACCCAGTACTTC. Residues: CASSINRAETQYF.